This paragraph covers one T cell receptor beta chain sequence. Its cognate antigen is unknown. Stated time point: persistent/refractory GD, antithyroid drugs over 5 years with positive TRAb. The authors made the TCR library using RNA they extracted from PBMCs. Patients were enrolled at an endocrinology department in Xi'an, China. Germline CDR1 reads DFQATT; CDR2 reads SNEGSKA (reference sequence). Trimming removed 7 bases from V and 6 bases from J, with 20 bases in between. CDR3 length: 14 residues. The record originates from a study of regulatory T cells in long-lasting Graves disease. The wider study: Persistence in Graves' disease required over 5 years of antithyroid drugs plus positive TSH receptor antibodies. Study-level results: Persistent cases favored TRBV28, TRBJ1-2 and TRBJ2-5.

To make TCR beta libraries, researchers used iRepertoire HTBI primers and Arm-PCR of CDR3 regions. TCRdb used MiXCR to reprocess the multiplex PCR reads, holding one entry per CDR3 protein. This sample carries roughly 470,000 distinct CDR3 sequences, about a fifth of them seen once, and the ten largest clones take under 9%. This clonotype originated in a female donor with Graves disease. The sample was peripheral blood mononuclear cells (PBMCs), taken when the disease was refractory, from a patient treated with antithyroid drugs. J is TRBJ2-3 and V is TRBV20-1; possible D gene TRBD2, 6 bases. CDR3 sequence (DNA): TGCAGTGGGGGTTCGGGAGCCGGATTTGATACGCAGTATTTT. Amino acids: CSGGSGAGFDTQYF.